This T cell receptor beta chain was sequenced during a study of shared clonotypes between healthy human individuals. Study findings and constraints: Approximately 4.6% of naive CD4 clonotypes were common to a few donors.

V was clipped by 3 bases and J by 2 bases, with 17 bases between them. The CDR3 length is 17 residues. The germline CDR1 and CDR2 sequences are MDHEN and SYDVKM. At the deep level, the assay was run. Repertoires were generated with immunoSEQ multiplex PCR, while TCRdb's copy carries only in-frame clones and drops some. This sample carries roughly 1 million clones, about 75% of them seen once, and the ten largest clones take roughly 1.4%. Details on this clone: What it recognizes is unknown.

The chain carries TRBV28 and TRBJ1-5; D perhaps matches TRBD1 (6 bases). The clonotype originates from a man between 18 and 35 years old in good health. Sequenced sample: memory CD4+ T cells sorted from blood. The subset denotes: CD45RA-negative fraction. In DNA form, the CDR3 reads TGTGCCAGCAGTTTCGAGGGGGTATCATATGGCAATCAGCCCCAGCATTTT. Its protein product is CASSFEGVSYGNQPQHF.